Presented here are 18 T cell receptor beta chains from one specimen sequenced in a study of shared clonotypes between healthy human individuals. The protocol was immunoSEQ multiplex PCR, while the TCRdb copy is restricted to in-frame clones and leaves out a portion. In the table there are around 600,000 clones, approximately 96% of which are singletons. Naive CD8 isolation took CD45RO-negative cells positively selected for CCR7 and excluded terminally differentiated effector memory CD45RA+ cells. Input material: naive CD8+ T cells sorted from blood. The receptor source for this set is a woman in her twenties or thirties in good health.

CDR3 in DNA: TGTGCCAGCAATCCGGACTCTGGAAACACCATATATTTT. Amino acids: CASNPDSGNTIYF. This rearrangement joins TRBV6-1 to TRBJ1-3; D ambiguous. The CDR3 is 13 amino acids. The V end lost 7 bases, the J end lost 0 bases, and 7 bases lay between the germline ends. Germline V gene data show CDR1 as MNHNS and CDR2 as SASEGT.

The chain couples TRBV25-1 to TRBJ1-1, with D unclear. Trimming removed 4 bases at V and 1 base at J, with 13 bases between. This CDR3 has 15 residues. Germline loops: CDR1 MGHDK, CDR2 SYGVNS. The DNA of the CDR3 is TGTGCCAGCAGTGTCCGGGCGGCAAAGAACACTGAAGCTTTCTTT. Residues: CASSVRAAKNTEAFF.

This sequence joins TRBV6-5 and TRBJ2-7, with D possibly being TRBD1 (5 bases). Trimming stripped 2 bases from V and 2 bases from J, with 13 bases between. The CDR3 has 15 amino acids. Germline V gene data show CDR1 as MNHEY and CDR2 as SVGAGI. The CDR3 reads CASSYGAGPTYEQYF. In DNA, the CDR3 is TGTGCCAGCAGTTACGGGGCAGGTCCTACCTACGAGCAGTACTTC.

The chain recombines TRBV5-1 with TRBJ1-1, with a possible D match to TRBD1 (5 bases). The V gene lost 0 bases and the J gene lost 2 bases, with 11 bases spanning the gap. Germline assignment: CDR1 SGHRS and CDR2 YFSETQ. There are 15 residues in the CDR3. The CDR3 DNA is TGCGCCAGCAGCTTGGGCAGGGTAAGAAACACTGAAGCTTTCTTT. Its protein is CASSLGRVRNTEAFF.

The V call is TRBV15, the J call TRBJ1-4; D not certain. The CDR3 covers 13 residues. V gave up 1 base and J gave up 12 bases, with 12 bases separating them. CDR1 is LNHNV, CDR2 YYDKDF, per germline (reference sequence). The CDR3 nucleotides are TGTGCCACCAGCAGAGGAGTGAGGCCAGAACTGTTTTTT. Translating it yields CATSRGVRPELFF.

The V call is TRBV19, the J call TRBJ2-7; no clear D. Per germline, CDR1 LNHDA and CDR2 SQIVND (reference sequence). V was trimmed by 3 bases and J by 5 bases, leaving 8 bases between them. The CDR3 is made up of 12 amino acids. The CDR3 DNA follows: TGTGCCAGTAGTATGCGGTGGAACGAGCAGTACTTC. It yields the protein CASSMRWNEQYF.

This chain connects TRBV7-9 to TRBJ2-7; D is uncertain. V lost 5 bases and J lost 3, with 8 bases in between. Germline CDR1 is SEHNR and CDR2 is FQNEAQ (reference sequence). This CDR3 spans 12 amino acids. In DNA, the CDR3 is TGTGCCAGCAGCCCGAGTTACTACGAGCAGTACTTC. Translation: CASSPSYYEQYF.

V and J are TRBV28 and TRBJ2-3, with 10 bases fitting TRBD2. Germline lookup yields CDR1 MDHEN and CDR2 SYDVKM. This CDR3 spans 16 amino acids. After removal of 3 bases from V and 4 bases from J, the junction contained 7 bases not matched to a gene. The CDR3 region has the DNA TGTGCCAGCAGTTTCTCTCTAGCGGGAGAGGCAGATACGCAGTATTTT. It codes for CASSFSLAGEADTQYF.

The rearrangement joins TRBV27 to TRBJ1-5; D remains ambiguous. The CDR3 runs to 13 residues. Trimming cost V 3 bases and J 3 bases, with 6 bases left between them. Germline V gene sequence: CDR1 MNHEY, CDR2 SMNVEV (reference sequence). The CDR3: CASSFGYNQPQHF. Written as DNA, the CDR3 is TGTGCCAGCAGTTTTGGGTACAATCAGCCCCAGCATTTT.

The V gene is TRBV28, the J gene TRBJ1-4, with 9 bases identical to TRBD1. J was trimmed by 5 bases and V by 6 bases; bases with no gene match: 7. Germline-derived CDR1 and CDR2 are MDHEN and SYDVKM. CDR3 length: 15 amino acids. The CDR3 DNA sequence: TGTGCCAGCAGACTACAGGGGGCTAACAATGAAAAACTGTTTTTT. Its protein is CASRLQGANNEKLFF.

The chain joins TRBV2 to TRBJ2-5; 10 bases are shared with TRBD1. Germline-derived CDR1 and CDR2 are SNHLY and FYNNEI. CDR3 length: 15 amino acids. V lost 4 bases to trimming and J lost 4 bases; unmatched junction nucleotides: 6. CDR3 sequence: CASSVGGQGRETQYF. The CDR3 nucleotides read TGTGCCAGCAGTGTGGGGGGACAGGGGAGAGAGACCCAGTACTTC.

The V gene is TRBV5-4, the J gene TRBJ1-1; D ambiguous. The V and J ends lost 2 bases and 5 bases respectively, with 4 bases between them. The CDR3 spans 11 residues. The germline V gene encodes CDR1 SGHNT and CDR2 YYREEE (reference sequence). The CDR3 coding sequence is TGTGCCAGCAGCTTCGGTACTGAAGCTTTCTTT. Encoded protein: CASSFGTEAFF.

This clone has only a few counts. V gene TRBV10-1 combines with J gene TRBJ1-2; 9 bases are shared with TRBD1. The germline CDR1 and CDR2 sequences are WNHNN and SYGVQD (reference sequence). The CDR3 is made up of 15 amino acids. V was clipped by 0 bases and J by 6 bases; unmatched bases: 5. CDR3 loop: CASSESKGQGNGYTF. In DNA form, the CDR3 reads TGCGCCAGCAGTGAGTCGAAGGGACAGGGCAATGGCTACACCTTC.

The V gene is TRBV2, the J gene TRBJ2-7; D might be TRBD2 (5 bases). V was shortened by 8 bases and J by 3 bases, with 17 bases between the two germline ends. In germline, CDR1 is SNHLY, CDR2 FYNNEI. There are 14 residues in the CDR3. CDR3: CASVERGHLYEQYF. CDR3 bases: TGTGCCAGCGTAGAACGAGGGCACCTCTACGAGCAGTACTTC.

This clone has just one count. The chain employs TRBV13 and TRBJ2-7; weak D call: TRBD1 (6 bases). Germline CDR1 is PRHDT and CDR2 is FYEKMQ (reference sequence). The CDR3 is 13 residues long. Between the trimmed V and J ends, which lost 0 bases and 5 bases, there was a span of 8 bases. As DNA, the CDR3 is TGTGCCAGCAGCTTAGGGCAGGGGAACGAGCAGTACTTC. Translation gives CASSLGQGNEQYF.

J is TRBJ2-7 and V is TRBV13; 12 nucleotides match TRBD2. With 4 bases clipped from V and 4 bases from J, the junction kept 8 bases outside the gene matches. CDR3 length: 16 residues. The germline V gene encodes CDR1 PRHDT and CDR2 FYEKMQ (reference sequence). The CDR3 region is CASSSSPTSGSYEQYF. In DNA, the CDR3 is TGTGCCAGCAGCTCATCCCCGACTAGCGGGAGTTACGAGCAGTACTTC. The complete variable domain, with remaining parts taken from reference TRBV13 and TRBJ2-7, reads AAGVIQSPRHLIKEKRETATLKCYPIPRHDTVYWYQQGPGQDPQFLISFYEKMQSDKGSIPDRFSAQQFSDYHSELNMSSLELGDSALYFCASSSSPTSGSYEQYFGPGTRLTVT.

The V call is TRBV28, the J call TRBJ2-7; 11 bases align to TRBD2. This CDR3 has 15 residues. Germline V gene data show CDR1 as MDHEN and CDR2 as SYDVKM. V trimming: 6 bases; J trimming: 3 bases; junction bases outside the gene matches: 7. CDR3 DNA: TGTGCCAGCAGAACCACCGGGACTAGCGGCTACGAGCAGTACTTC. Protein: CASRTTGTSGYEQYF.

This clone was found once. The chain joins TRBV6-6 to TRBJ2-7; 7 bases are a match to TRBD2. The germline V gene has CDR1 MNHNY and CDR2 SVGAGI (reference sequence). J was trimmed by 2 bases and V by 2 bases; bases with no gene match: 6. The CDR3 has 15 amino acids. CDR3 amino acids: CASSYGLAETYEQYF. CDR3 bases: TGTGCCAGCAGTTACGGGCTAGCGGAGACCTACGAGCAGTACTTC.